The entry below describes one TCR beta chain. Its antigen remains unknown. These data are taken from a study of memory CD4+ T cells and cytomegalovirus serostatus. The wider study: Of the healthy Belgian adults, 9 were CMV seropositive and about 24 seronegative.

V gave up 2 bases and J gave up 0 bases, with 5 bases separating them. The CDR3 extends over 13 amino acids. Per the germline V gene, CDR1 is SGHRS and CDR2 is YFSETQ. Only in-frame clones appear in the TCRdb table, and some are missing; sequencing was by immunoSEQ multiplex PCR. The sample shows 35,000 to 50,000 clones, about 80% of them seen only once. Single viable CD3+CD4+CD8-CD45RO+ cells were sorted as the memory CD4+ T cells. Serostatus was set by detecting CMV pp150, pp28, p38, p52 IgG. Total CD4+ T cells were enriched by CD4 positive selection. Study results and caveats: About 40% of the roughly 160 known CMV-associated TCRbeta sequences appeared in CD4+ memory.

This rearrangement joins TRBV5-1 to TRBJ1-1; D remains ambiguous. Sequences were obtained from memory CD4+ T cells from blood. The receptor comes from an adult in good health and CMV-seronegative. CDR3 sequence (DNA): TGCGCCAGCAGCTTCAGCTTGAACACTGAAGCTTTCTTT. It translates to CASSFSLNTEAFF.